The 16 T cell receptor beta chains presented below share a single source sample, sequenced in a study of vaccination effects on CD4 cells after COVID-19. No antigen has been assigned to these receptors. Generated by immunoSEQ multiplex PCR, the TCRdb table keeps only in-frame clones and is missing some. The sample consists of 40,000 to 45,000 clones, around 66% of them appearing once. At the end of approximately 10 days of culture, CD4+ T cells were isolated. Participants completed two doses of the BNT162b2 or mRNA-1273 vaccine. Sequenced here: CD4+ T cells from PBMCs cultured without peptide, sampled after COVID-19 vaccination. The receptors derive from a human donor who received a COVID-19 vaccine.

The chain carries TRBV3-1 (or the pseudogene TRBV3-2) and TRBJ1-1; TRBD1 aligns across 7 bases. This CDR3 is 15 amino acids long. The ends lost 0 bases at V and 7 bases at J; junction bases unmatched: 8. CDR1 is LGHDT, CDR2 YNNKEL, per germline (reference sequence). CDR3 sequence: CASSQETTGIGEAFF. As DNA, the CDR3 is TGTGCCAGCAGCCAAGAAACGACAGGGATCGGTGAAGCTTTCTTT.

This chain uses TRBV5-1 with TRBJ2-7, with 10 bases aligning to TRBD2. Germline lookup yields CDR1 SGHRS and CDR2 YFSETQ. This CDR3 region has 14 residues. V gave up 4 bases and J gave up 0 bases; unmatched junction bases: 1. The CDR3 DNA sequence: TGCGCCAGCAGCCCTAGCGGGAGCTCCTACGAGCAGTACTTC. Translating it yields CASSPSGSSYEQYF.

The chain is built from TRBV5-6 and TRBJ2-2; TRBD2 matches 10 bases. V was clipped by 4 bases and J by 2 bases; unmatched bases: 14. This CDR3 is 19 amino acids long. Germline assignment: CDR1 SGHDT and CDR2 YYEEEE. CDR3 sequence: CASSRDPSGGTTNTGELFF. The CDR3 DNA reads as TGTGCCAGCAGCCGAGACCCTAGCGGGGGAACAACCAACACCGGGGAGCTGTTTTTT.

The chain recombines TRBV10-3 with TRBJ2-1, with 7 bases matching TRBD1. V gave up 8 bases and J gave up 4 bases; unmatched junction bases: 11. This CDR3 has 15 amino acids. Germline CDR1 and CDR2: ENHRY and SYGVKD. The CDR3 sequence is CAIASTGNLYNEQFF. The CDR3 DNA is TGTGCCATCGCCTCGACAGGGAACCTTTACAATGAGCAGTTCTTC.

Written as DNA, the CDR3 is TGTGCCAGCAGTTACTCCCAAGTAGGGTTGGCAGATACGCAGTATTTT. Translating gives CASSYSQVGLADTQYF. The J gene is TRBJ2-3, the V gene TRBV6-5; D unclear. Germline CDR1 reads MNHEY; CDR2 reads SVGAGI. V lost 0 bases and J 4 bases, leaving 14 bases between the germline ends. This CDR3 region has 16 residues.

The CDR3 DNA sequence: TGTGCCAGCAGCTTAATGGGAGAGGCTGGAAACACCATATATTTT. It translates to CASSLMGEAGNTIYF. The V gene is TRBV7-9, the J gene TRBJ1-3; no clear D. Germline V gene lookup returns CDR1 SEHNR and CDR2 FQNEAQ (reference sequence). The CDR3 covers 15 residues. V shed 2 bases and J shed 2 bases, with 10 bases lying between them. The full variable domain, rest sourced from reference TRBV7-9 and TRBJ1-3, is DTGVSQNPRHKITKRGQNVTFRCDPISEHNRLYWYRQTLGQGPEFLTYFQNEAQLEKSRLLSDRFSAERPKGSFSTLEIQRTEQGDSAMYLCASSLMGEAGNTIYFGEGSWLTVV.

In the case of this clone: At one of its ends the junction is not consistent with the germline gene, which may arise from a read error. The chain is built from TRBV5-4 and TRBJ1-4; the D gene is possibly TRBD1 (6 bases). The CDR3 has 15 amino acids. Germline V gene sequence: CDR1 SGHNT, CDR2 YYREEE (reference sequence). This CDR3 is CASSLGGTTNEKLFF. CDR3 nucleotide sequence: TGTGCCAGCAGCTTGGGGGGGACAACGAATGAAAAACTGTTTTTT. The whole variable domain, remainder taken from reference TRBV5-4 and TRBJ1-4, is ETGVTQSPTHLIKTRGQQVTLRCSSQSGHNTVSWYQQALGQGPQFIFQYYREEENGRGNFPPRFSGLQFPNYSSELNVNALELDDSALYLCASSLGGTTNEKLFFGSGTQLSVL.

This rearrangement joins TRBV18 to TRBJ1-1; D gene uncertain. The length of the CDR3 is 16 residues. The V gene's germline CDR1 is KGHSH and CDR2 LQKENI. V lost 3 bases and J lost 0, with 14 bases in between. CDR3 sequence (DNA): TGTGCCAGCTCACCTCCATTTGAGACGGTGAACACTGAAGCTTTCTTT. Its protein is CASSPPFETVNTEAFF. Full variable domain (missing parts from reference TRBV18 and TRBJ1-1): NAGVMQNPRHLVRRRGQEARLRCSPMKGHSHVYWYRQLPEEGLKFMVYLQKENIIDESGMPKERFSAEFPKEGPSILRIQQVVRGDSAAYFCASSPPFETVNTEAFFGQGTRLTVV.

This sequence joins TRBV11-2 and TRBJ1-1; D ambiguous. Trimming shortened V by 5 bases and J by 5 bases, and 15 bases separated the two germline ends. CDR1 and CDR2 from the germline V gene are SGHAT and FQNNGV. This CDR3 has 14 amino acids. CDR3 DNA sequence: TGTGCCAGCAGCCGACGACACGGGTTTACTGAAGCTTTCTTT. Translated, it gives CASSRRHGFTEAFF.

The DNA of the CDR3 is TGTGCCAGCAGTCCCCGTTGGTCCCCCGGTGAAAAACTGTTTTTT. Translation gives CASSPRWSPGEKLFF. This chain connects TRBV2 to TRBJ1-4; D gene unclear. V was pared by 5 bases and J by 7 bases, with 17 bases between. Looked up from germline, CDR1 is SNHLY and CDR2 is FYNNEI. The CDR3 consists of 15 residues.

This chain uses TRBV27 with TRBJ1-6, with 10 bases that match TRBD1. The ends lost 7 bases at V and 9 bases at J; junction bases unmatched: 9. Germline-derived CDR1 and CDR2 are MNHEY and SMNVEV (reference sequence). This CDR3 region has 15 residues. The CDR3 sequence: CASTQLGTGVSPLHF. For the CDR3, the DNA is TGTGCCAGCACTCAACTCGGGACAGGGGTTTCACCCCTCCACTTT.

The rearrangement links TRBV3-1 (or the pseudogene TRBV3-2) to TRBJ2-5; D is possibly TRBD1 (6 bases). The ends were cut back, 7 bases at V and 2 bases at J, with 17 bases in the middle. The CDR3 length is 15 residues. From germline, CDR1 is LGHDT and CDR2 YNNKEL (reference sequence). CDR3 loop: CASTQFGGPQETQYF. CDR3 coding DNA: TGTGCCAGCACCCAGTTTGGGGGCCCGCAAGAGACCCAGTACTTC.

The chain links TRBV7-9 to TRBJ1-5; D not certain. Germline V CDR1 and CDR2: SEHNR, FQNEAQ (reference sequence). V was clipped by 3 bases and J by 2 bases, with 5 bases between them. This CDR3 comprises 13 residues. CDR3 loop: CASSLRGNQPQHF. The CDR3 nucleotides read TGTGCCAGCAGCTTGAGGGGCAATCAGCCCCAGCATTTT. Together with reference TRBV7-9 and TRBJ1-5, the CDR3 gives the full variable domain: DTGVSQNPRHKITKRGQNVTFRCDPISEHNRLYWYRQTLGQGPEFLTYFQNEAQLEKSRLLSDRFSAERPKGSFSTLEIQRTEQGDSAMYLCASSLRGNQPQHFGDGTRLSIL.

The chain links TRBV9 to TRBJ1-3; D is perhaps TRBD1 (5 bases). The CDR3 runs 17 residues. Deletions cut 4 bases from V and 1 base from J, with 18 bases between. Germline CDR1 SGDLS, CDR2 YYNGEE. The CDR3 is CASSQGDWTDSGNTIYF. The CDR3 region has the DNA TGTGCCAGCAGCCAAGGGGACTGGACGGATTCTGGAAACACCATATATTTT.

This sequence joins TRBV6-6 and TRBJ2-1; no firm D call. This CDR3 comprises 15 residues. V was trimmed by 6 bases and J by 0 bases, leaving 12 bases between them. The germline V gene encodes CDR1 MNHNY and CDR2 SVGAGI (reference sequence). DNA of the CDR3: TGTGCCAGCAGCGATCTAGTTAGCTCCTACAATGAGCAGTTCTTC. Residues: CASSDLVSSYNEQFF.

The V gene is TRBV10-3, the J gene TRBJ2-7, with 8 positions matching TRBD2. From germline, CDR1 is ENHRY and CDR2 SYGVKD. The CDR3 loop spans 14 amino acids. With V trimmed by 5 bases and J by 6 bases, 9 bases remained unmatched. This CDR3 is CAISTPGLEVEQYF. The CDR3 DNA reads as TGTGCCATCAGTACTCCGGGACTAGAGGTCGAGCAGTACTTC.